Below are 2 T cell receptor beta chains sequenced from a single sample in a study of a mutant IDH1 vaccine in newly diagnosed glioma. Some clones are missing from TCRdb's copy, which holds only in-frame ones; the method was immunoSEQ multiplex PCR. Among about 56,000 clones, 80% to 90% were seen once, and the ten largest hold over 1.5%. The time point is: week 35, safety follow-up. Vaccination used 300 ug of mutant IDH1 20-mer peptide per dose, with topical imiquimod. These receptors have no identified antigens. The sample here was PBMCs, taken from a glioma patient whose treatment included an IDH1 peptide vaccine. These receptors were taken from a man aged 35 to 55 with glioma.

This rearrangement joins TRBV10-2 to TRBJ1-5; D is unresolved. The CDR3 is 13 residues long. The V and J ends lost 10 bases and 2 bases respectively, with 12 bases between them. The V gene's germline CDR1 is WSHSY and CDR2 SAAADI. The CDR3 DNA follows: TGCGCCACTTCGAACACGGGCAATCAGCCCCAGCATTTT. Amino acid sequence: CATSNTGNQPQHF.

This clone was counted only a few times. The gene calls are TRBV4-1 and TRBJ1-3; D gene ambiguous. Trimming removed 0 bases from V and 9 bases from J, with 3 bases in between. This CDR3 has 11 amino acids. The V gene's germline CDR1 is MGHRA and CDR2 YSYEKL. CDR3 in DNA: TGCGCCAGCAGCCAAGATGGCACCATATATTTT. This sequence encodes CASSQDGTIYF.